This T cell receptor beta chain was observed in a study of cytomegalovirus exposure and HLA in healthy donors. The wider study: Across 300 to 400 genotyped donors, over 70% landed in the Caucasian-associated ancestry cluster.

This clone was recorded a few times. The germline gives CDR1 LGHNA, CDR2 YNFKEQ. After removal of 0 bases from V and 7 bases from J, the junction contained 8 bases not matched to a gene. CDR3 length: 15 residues. PCR used 60 Vbeta primers and 13 Jbeta primers. Sequencing was performed with immunoSEQ multiplex PCR; in TCRdb, only in-frame clones are kept and a portion is missing. The table lists over 150,000 clones, approximately 85% of them singletons. The sequenced material came from PBMCs. This chain joins TRBV4-2 and TRBJ2-7, with 8 bases fitting TRBD2. The source is a girl between 5 and 17 years old in good health and CMV-seropositive. The CDR3 loop is CASSQELGTGGEQYF. In DNA form, the CDR3 reads TGTGCCAGCAGCCAAGAGCTGGGTACGGGAGGGGAGCAGTACTTC.